These 17 T cell receptor beta chains came from one sample sequenced in a study of response to subunit inactivated influenza vaccine. Each CDR3 protein gets one entry after TCRdb re-called the RT-PCR reads with MiXCR. Of roughly 790,000 distinct CDR3 sequences in the sample, approximately 21% were seen once. Sequencing was performed on PBMCs from blood, taken around 5 days after vaccination. The receptor set was obtained from a man between 45 and 60 years old who received an inactivated influenza vaccine.

This clonotype was observed once. The gene calls are TRBV6-5 and TRBJ2-5, with D uncertain. The length of the CDR3 is 16 residues. The V end lost 0 bases, the J end lost 1 base, and 12 bases lay between the germline ends. The germline V gene has CDR1 MNHEY and CDR2 SVGAGI. CDR3 bases: TGTGCCAGCAGTTACTCATATAGGAAGTTCCAAGAGACCCAGTACTTC. Amino acid sequence: CASSYSYRKFQETQYF.

This rearrangement joins TRBV20-1 to TRBJ2-3; the D gene is possibly TRBD2 (6 bases). The V gene's germline CDR1 is DFQATT and CDR2 SNEGSKA (reference sequence). This CDR3 comprises 16 residues. The ends were cut back, 1 base at V and 5 bases at J, with 19 bases in the middle. Written as DNA, the CDR3 is TGCAGTGCTAGAGTTTTGGGCAGGGCGGGGAGAGATACGCAGTATTTT. Its translation: CSARVLGRAGRDTQYF.

This clonotype was detected only a few times. The J gene is TRBJ2-5, the V gene TRBV5-1; D remains ambiguous. Trimming pared 8 bases from V and 1 base from J, leaving 12 bases between. This CDR3 is built from 13 residues. Germline loops: CDR1 SGHRS, CDR2 YFSETQ. CDR3 coding DNA: TGCGCCAGTAACGACTTACTCCAAGAGACCCAGTACTTC. This gives the protein CASNDLLQETQYF.

This clonotype was counted only a few times. V usage is TRBV20-1 and J usage is TRBJ2-1; 8 bases are a match to TRBD1. Germline trimming cut 1 base from V and 6 bases from J; bases unmatched to any gene: 8. The CDR3 extends over 15 amino acids. Germline V gene data show CDR1 as DFQATT and CDR2 as SNEGSKA (reference sequence). The CDR3 DNA is TGCAGTGCTAGAGGTCAGGGGGCTCTGTTCAATGAGCAGTTCTTC. Encoded protein: CSARGQGALFNEQFF.

This chain joins TRBV20-1 and TRBJ1-3; no definite D call. The germline gives CDR1 DFQATT, CDR2 SNEGSKA (reference sequence). V lost 7 bases, J lost 0 bases, and 7 bases lay in between. The CDR3 has 12 amino acids. The CDR3 DNA sequence: TGCAGTGTACGTCGCTCTGGAAACACCATATATTTT. Its translation: CSVRRSGNTIYF.

V and J are TRBV5-1 and TRBJ2-1; 8 positions agree with TRBD1. V trimming: 0 bases; J trimming: 6 bases; junction bases outside the gene matches: 5. Germline V lookup: CDR1 SGHRS, CDR2 YFSETQ. CDR3 size: 15 residues. For the CDR3, the DNA is TGCGCCAGCAGCTTGGAGGACAGGGTGGTCAATGAGCAGTTCTTC. Amino acid sequence: CASSLEDRVVNEQFF.

This clonotype appeared a few times. V usage is TRBV5-5 and J usage is TRBJ1-1; D remains ambiguous. This CDR3 region has 14 residues. V dropped 3 bases and J dropped 7 bases, with 16 bases sitting between them. In germline, CDR1 is SGHKS, CDR2 YYEKEE (reference sequence). CDR3 sequence (DNA): TGTGCCAGCAGCTCGCTTTCCTACTCGATTGAAGCTTTCTTT. The encoded protein is CASSSLSYSIEAFF.

The table lists this clonotype with a few counts. The rearrangement links TRBV5-1 to TRBJ1-1; TRBD1 is a possible D gene (6 bases). Between the trimmed V and J ends, which lost 1 base and 6 bases, there was a span of 10 bases. There are 13 residues in the CDR3. Per germline, CDR1 SGHRS and CDR2 YFSETQ. The CDR3 DNA sequence: TGCGCCAGCAGCTTGACAGGGATACCTGAAGCTTTCTTT. The encoded protein is CASSLTGIPEAFF.

This clonotype was observed a handful of times. The chain uses TRBV7-9 and TRBJ2-5, with 12 positions matching TRBD2. Unmatched junction bases numbered 6, after V lost 5 bases and J lost 5 bases. This CDR3 spans 15 amino acids. The germline gives CDR1 SEHNR, CDR2 FQNEAQ (reference sequence). The CDR3 nucleotides are TGTGCCAGCAGCCTTGGACTAGCGGGACTCGAGACCCAGTACTTC. Translated, it gives CASSLGLAGLETQYF.

This clonotype was picked up many times. The gene calls are TRBV29-1 and TRBJ2-2; D not certain. CDR1 SQVTM and CDR2 ANQGSEA come from the germline V gene. The V end lost 0 bases, the J end lost 2 bases, and 13 bases lay between the germline ends. The CDR3 has 16 amino acids. CDR3 coding DNA: TGCAGCGTTGAAGATCGACGGTTCGGCAACACCGGGGAGCTGTTTTTT. Translating gives CSVEDRRFGNTGELFF.

This clonotype was observed a few times. The chain uses TRBV28 and TRBJ2-7, with 9 bases lining up with TRBD1. Looked up from germline, CDR1 is MDHEN and CDR2 is SYDVKM. CDR3 length: 14 amino acids. V shed 6 bases and J 5 bases; nucleotides not matched to a gene: 8. DNA of the CDR3: TGTGCCAGCAGCGTGTTACAGGGGGCGGACGAGCAGTACTTC. It is translated as CASSVLQGADEQYF.

The gene calls are TRBV20-1 and TRBJ1-3, with a possible D match to TRBD1 (6 bases). The CDR3 sequence is 16 residues long. The germline V gene has CDR1 DFQATT and CDR2 SNEGSKA (reference sequence). The V end lost 6 bases, the J end lost 3 bases, and 21 bases lay between the germline ends. CDR3 protein: CSAGDPRGGVGNTIYF. DNA for the CDR3: TGCAGTGCCGGCGATCCCAGGGGAGGTGTTGGAAACACCATATATTTT.

The V call is TRBV10-3, the J call TRBJ2-7; 14 nucleotides line up with TRBD2. Trimming removed 4 bases from V and 3 bases from J; junction bases left unmatched: 17. The CDR3 contains 20 residues. Germline V gives CDR1 ENHRY, CDR2 SYGVKD. The CDR3 DNA sequence: TGTGCCATCAGTGCCTCGGAGGGACTAGCGGGAGCAAGGCCTATCTACGAGCAGTACTTC. Its protein product is CAISASEGLAGARPIYEQYF.

This clonotype was detected only a few times. The rearrangement uses TRBV18 and TRBJ2-7, with D tentatively TRBD1 or TRBD2 (6 bases each). Germline CDR1 reads KGHSH; CDR2 reads LQKENI. The V end was cut by 5 bases, the J end by 7 bases, with 21 bases between. The CDR3 sequence is 15 residues long. CDR3 loop: CASSIDRRGYAEQYF. In DNA, the CDR3 is TGTGCCAGCTCAATAGACAGGAGGGGATACGCGGAGCAGTACTTC.

A few counts support this clonotype. The chain joins TRBV5-1 to TRBJ1-1; weak D call: TRBD1 (6 bases). Germline V gene data show CDR1 as SGHRS and CDR2 as YFSETQ. V was shortened by 4 bases and J by 4 bases, with 14 bases between the two germline ends. CDR3 length: 14 residues. CDR3 protein: CASSGTTGPTEAFF. The CDR3 DNA sequence: TGCGCCAGCAGCGGTACAACAGGGCCCACTGAAGCTTTCTTT. The whole variable domain, remainder taken from reference TRBV5-1 and TRBJ1-1, is KAGVTQTPRYLIKTRGQQVTLSCSPISGHRSVSWYQQTPGQGLQFLFEYFSETQRNKGNFPGRFSGRQFSNSRSEMNVSTLELGDSALYLCASSGTTGPTEAFFGQGTRLTVV.

This chain connects TRBV12-3 or TRBV12-4 to TRBJ2-7, with D unresolved. V lost 6 bases and J lost 6, with 15 bases in between. CDR3 length equals 13 residues. Here the CDR3 DNA reads TGTGCCAGCAGCACGGATCATCTGGGCGAGCAGTACTTC. Protein: CASSTDHLGEQYF.

V is TRBV20-1 and J is TRBJ2-1; D unresolved. The CDR3 is 13 residues long. The germline V and J ends were trimmed by 5 bases and 7 bases, with 15 bases remaining between them. Germline assignment: CDR1 DFQATT and CDR2 SNEGSKA (reference sequence). CDR3 sequence reads: CSAYASLGNEQFF. CDR3 in DNA: TGCAGTGCTTATGCCTCGTTGGGGAATGAGCAGTTCTTC.